The following is a T cell receptor (beta chain) sequence with its context. The same CDR3 can be traced to other DNA sequences in this sample. Trimming removed 7 bases at V and 1 base at J, with 4 bases between. The CDR3 runs to 10 residues. Germline V gene lookup returns CDR1 SQVTM and CDR2 ANQGSEA. The sample is drawn from a study of blood T cell repertoires in COVID-19. Whole-study context: Sites across the United States, Italy and Spain contributed samples from acute and convalescent COVID-19. Sample material is recorded as cDNA or gDNA derived from T cells, B-cell-depleted T cells, or PBMCs.

Per the study methods: Reference gene primer amplification in the assay estimated nucleated cell counts. This table comes from immunoSEQ multiplex PCR, and its TCRdb copy is limited to in-frame clones, with some not included. V, J and clone size were drawn from that table, and D and trimming were deduced from the DNA. The table has approximately 120,000 clones, roughly 85% seen once. Material: peripheral blood. V is TRBV29-1 and J is TRBJ1-1; no definite D call. This receptor was identified in a woman aged 60-75 years with acute or convalescent COVID-19. The DNA of the CDR3 is TGCAGCGCTCAGAACACTGAAGCTTTCTTT. Protein sequence: CSAQNTEAFF.